This is a list of T cell receptor beta chains from one sample in a study of blood T cells in healthy people across ages. From the 5' RACE reads, TCRdb called clonotypes with MiXCR, one entry per CDR3 protein. Among 650,000 to 900,000 distinct CDR3 sequences listed, 60% to 80% were seen once. Sequencing input: blood. The receptors stem from a man aged 25 to 45 in good health. CDR3s include the opening cysteine and the closing phenylalanine or tryptophan. A D gene is named only where the DNA matches it firmly. The size of a clone is reported for some rows only, either as once, few or many, or as a class for expanded clones.

d_gene	abundance	v_gene	j_gene	CDR3nt	CDR3aa
-	-	TRBV9	TRBJ2-7	TGTGCCAGCAGCGTAAGGCAGGCTACCTACGAGCAGTACTTC	CASSVRQATYEQYF
TRBD2	-	TRBV27	TRBJ2-1	TGTGCCAGCACATCCGGGGAGGGTATCGCCCTCAATGAGCAGTTCTTC	CASTSGEGIALNEQFF
TRBD1	-	TRBV6-6	TRBJ1-6	TGTGCCAGCAGTTACTCAGGGACAGGGGTAGGGAATTCACCCCTCCACTTT	CASSYSGTGVGNSPLHF
-	-	TRBV5-1	TRBJ1-6	TGCGCCAGCAGCCACGACAGGCCCAATTCACCCCTCCACTTT	CASSHDRPNSPLHF
-	-	TRBV27	TRBJ2-1	TGTGCCAGCAGTATAACAAGGAGCTCCTACAATGAGCAGTTCTTC	CASSITRSSYNEQFF
-	-	TRBV15	TRBJ2-5	TGTGCCACCAGCAGCCCCCCCCGAGAGACCCAGTACTTC	CATSSPPRETQYF
-	-	TRBV29-1	TRBJ1-2	TGCAGCGCAGGAGAGATGAACTATGGCTACACCTTC	CSAGEMNYGYTF
-	-	TRBV28	TRBJ2-4	TGTGCCAGCAGTTTCCTCCCGAAGGGCACCAAAAACATTCAGTACTTC	CASSFLPKGTKNIQYF
-	few	TRBV5-1	TRBJ2-7	TGCGCCAGCAGCTTGTCAGGGGTATCCTACAATGAGCAGTACTTC	CASSLSGVSYNEQYF
-	-	TRBV7-5	TRBJ1-5	-	CISVPEAPGQWGNQPQHF
-	-	TRBV7-9	TRBJ2-1	TGTGCCAGCAGCTTAGCTCCGGGACGGCTCTTGGATGAGCAGTTCTTC	CASSLAPGRLLDEQFF
-	-	TRBV20-1	TRBJ1-4	TGCAGTGCAACGGCTGGGGTTCGAAATGAAAAACTGTTTTTT	CSATAGVRNEKLFF
TRBD2	-	TRBV13	TRBJ2-3	TGTGCCAGCAGCACCGGGACTAGCGGGGACACAGATACGCAGTATTTT	CASSTGTSGDTDTQYF
TRBD2	few	TRBV4-3	TRBJ2-5	TGCGCCAGCAGCCAAGGCATTAGCGGGGCAGAGACCCAGTACTTC	CASSQGISGAETQYF
-	-	TRBV2	TRBJ2-1	TGTGCCTACCCGATTAGCTCCTACAATGAGCAGTTCTTC	CAYPISSYNEQFF
-	-	TRBV15	TRBJ2-1	TGTGCCACCAGCAGAGAAAAGATCCCCTACAATGAGCAGTTCTTC	CATSREKIPYNEQFF
TRBD2	-	TRBV7-2	TRBJ2-3	TGTGCCAGCAGCATCCAAGGACTAGCGGGGGTGACAGATACGCAGTATTTT	CASSIQGLAGVTDTQYF
-	-	TRBV11-2	TRBJ2-7	TGTGCCAGCGGCTCTGGGGACCAGGGCATTGACGAGCAGTACTTC	CASGSGDQGIDEQYF
TRBD1	-	TRBV4-3	TRBJ2-7	TGCGCCAGCAGCCAAGGGGCCGGGACAGAGCCCTACGAGCAGTACTTC	CASSQGAGTEPYEQYF
TRBD2	-	TRBV4-2	TRBJ2-4	TGTGCCAGCAGCCAAGAGGGACTAGCGGGGGTAGCCAAAAACATTCAGTACTTC	CASSQEGLAGVAKNIQYF
TRBD2	-	TRBV20-1	TRBJ2-7	TGCAGTGCCACAGGGACTAGCAGGCAGTACGAGCAGTACTTC	CSATGTSRQYEQYF
-	-	TRBV7-9	TRBJ2-7	TGTGCCAGCAGCTTCGGGACGGCTCTATACGAGCAGTACTTC	CASSFGTALYEQYF
TRBD1	-	TRBV20-1	TRBJ2-7	TGCAGTGCTTCATCTAACAGGGGGCCCTCTCCCTACGAGCAGTACTTC	CSASSNRGPSPYEQYF
-	-	TRBV7-9	TRBJ2-4	TGCGCCAGTAGCCTACCTTCGGGCGGGGATATAGCCAAAAACATTCAGTACTTC	CASSLPSGGDIAKNIQYF